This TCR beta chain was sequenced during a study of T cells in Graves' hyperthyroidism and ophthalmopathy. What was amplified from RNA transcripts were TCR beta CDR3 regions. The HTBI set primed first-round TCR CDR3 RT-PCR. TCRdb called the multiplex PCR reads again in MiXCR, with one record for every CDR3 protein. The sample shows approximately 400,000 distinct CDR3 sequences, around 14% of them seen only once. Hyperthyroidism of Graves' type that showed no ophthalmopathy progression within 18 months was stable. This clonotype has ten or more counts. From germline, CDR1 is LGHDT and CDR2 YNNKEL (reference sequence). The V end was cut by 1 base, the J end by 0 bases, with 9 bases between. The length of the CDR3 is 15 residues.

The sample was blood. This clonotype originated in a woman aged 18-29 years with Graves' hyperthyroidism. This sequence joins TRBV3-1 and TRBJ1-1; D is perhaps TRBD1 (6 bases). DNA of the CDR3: TGTGCCAGCAGCCAAGCAGGGGTCGTGAACACTGAAGCTTTCTTT. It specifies CASSQAGVVNTEAFF.